This paragraph covers one T cell receptor beta chain sequence. Primers: 60 Vbeta forward and 13 Jbeta reverse. The data were produced by immunoSEQ multiplex PCR, yet TCRdb's version contains in-frame clones alone and is incomplete. The data show 140,000 or so clones, around 66% seen once. The source of the sample is a study of cytomegalovirus exposure and HLA in healthy donors. The CDR3 consists of 11 residues. This TCR came from a woman aged 55-70 years in good health and CMV-seronegative. V and J are TRBV21-1 and TRBJ2-5; the listed D gene, TRBD2, was not tested against the DNA. The better agreement between TRBJ2-7 and the DNA end casts doubt on the J call. TRBV21-1 is reported as a pseudogene. Input material: PBMCs. The CDR3 DNA sequence: TGTGCCAGCAGCAAAGACTCCGAGCAGTACTTC. Translation: CASSKDSEQYF.